One and the same sample provided the 2 T cell receptor beta chains below, sequenced in a study of OX40 agonist ivuxolimab in advanced cancers. Assay: immunoSEQ multiplex PCR; the TCRdb copy retains only in-frame clones and omits some. The sample consists of under 150,000 clones, just over 90% of them appearing once. The source material was CD4+ or CD8+ T cells sorted from blood, sampled in a trial of the OX40 agonist ivuxolimab. The receptors shown here come from an adult with an advanced solid tumor such as melanoma, head and neck, liver or kidney cancer.

The chain recombines TRBV28 with TRBJ1-4; 10 bases map to TRBD1. The V and J ends lost 5 bases and 6 bases, in that order; junction bases with no gene match: 3. This CDR3 is 14 amino acids long. CDR1 is MDHEN and CDR2 is SYDVKM in the germline V gene. CDR3 residues: CASSPGTGDEKLFF. The CDR3 nucleotides read TGTGCCAGCAGTCCGGGGACAGGGGATGAAAAACTGTTTTTT.

The rearrangement joins TRBV29-1 to TRBJ1-4, with 7 nucleotides matching TRBD1. The CDR3 has 12 residues. Germline CDR1 SQVTM, CDR2 ANQGSEA. V lost 6 bases, J lost 16 bases, and 14 bases stayed unmatched. The CDR3 coding sequence is TGCAGCGTGTTCAACAGGGGTGGGGGAGGGTTTTTT. Its translation: CSVFNRGGGGFF.